Below, 32 T cell receptor beta chains from the same sample are listed, as sequenced in a study of control samples from healthy donors and cancer patients. The table came from immunoSEQ multiplex PCR; TCRdb's copy has only in-frame clones and leaves some out. The sample carries about 130,000 clones, 90% recorded once. The sequenced sample consisted of blood. The receptor set was obtained from a young man in good health.

The V and J genes are TRBV4-2 and TRBJ1-3; no reliable D call. The CDR3 totals 15 residues. CDR1 LGHNA and CDR2 YNFKEQ come from the germline V gene. V dropped 4 bases and J dropped 1 base, with 11 bases sitting between them. CDR3 sequence: CASSPVGSSGNTIYF. The CDR3 DNA reads TGTGCCAGCAGCCCCGTGGGGTCTTCTGGAAACACCATATATTTT.

The gene calls are TRBV11-2 and TRBJ1-1; D might be TRBD1 (5 bases). CDR1 is SGHAT and CDR2 is FQNNGV in the germline V gene. V was cut by 5 bases and J by 7 bases, with 11 bases left in between. The CDR3 is 12 amino acids. The CDR3 sequence is CASSTRDGEAFF. In DNA form, the CDR3 reads TGTGCCAGCAGCACCAGGGACGGTGAAGCTTTCTTT.

This chain links TRBV7-2 with TRBJ1-4; tentative D call: TRBD1 (5 bases). With 5 bases removed from V and 8 bases from J, the gap between germline ends came to 18 bases. The CDR3 runs to 15 residues. The germline gives CDR1 SGHTA, CDR2 FQGNSA. The CDR3 protein is CASSPGGYMSEKLFF. CDR3 DNA: TGTGCCAGCAGCCCGGGGGGGTATATGTCAGAAAAACTGTTTTTT.

The rearrangement links TRBV19 to TRBJ1-2; the match to TRBD1 covers 9 bases. The germline gives CDR1 LNHDA, CDR2 SQIVND (reference sequence). The CDR3 totals 11 residues. V trimming: 10 bases; J trimming: 8 bases; junction bases outside the gene matches: 5. The CDR3 nucleotides read TGTGCCACACAGGGGGCGGAAGGCTACACCTTC. Protein sequence: CATQGAEGYTF.

J is TRBJ2-1 and V is TRBV19; D not resolved. CDR3 size: 13 residues. Germline CDR1 is LNHDA and CDR2 is SQIVND (reference sequence). V dropped 5 bases and J dropped 9 bases, with 14 bases sitting between them. The CDR3, as DNA: TGTGCCAGTAGTTCTGAAGTGTGGAGTGAGCAGTTCTTC. It encodes CASSSEVWSEQFF.

The rearrangement links TRBV11-2 to TRBJ2-7; D may correspond to TRBD1 or TRBD2 (6 bases each). Between the trimmed V and J ends, which lost 4 bases and 7 bases, there was a span of 23 bases. The CDR3 loop spans 16 amino acids. Germline assignment: CDR1 SGHAT and CDR2 FQNNGV. CDR3 residues: CASSSSKLGGSWEQYV. The CDR3 coding sequence is TGTGCCAGCAGCTCCTCGAAACTAGGGGGGTCTTGGGAGCAGTACGTC.

The CDR3: CASSELGIAGVDTQYF. The CDR3 bases are TGTGCCAGCAGTGAACTGGGTATAGCGGGGGTGGATACGCAGTATTTT. The J gene is TRBJ2-3, the V gene TRBV5-4, with 9 bases that match TRBD2. The CDR3 spans 16 residues. Germline V lookup: CDR1 SGHNT, CDR2 YYREEE (reference sequence). Trimming at V came to 5 bases and at J to 6 bases, leaving 13 bases not matched to a gene.

The J gene is TRBJ2-5, the V gene TRBV5-1; 7 bases map to TRBD2. The CDR3 runs 14 residues. From germline, CDR1 is SGHRS and CDR2 YFSETQ. Trimming took 0 bases from V and 4 from J; bases not matched to a gene: 3. CDR3 DNA: TGCGCCAGCAGCTTGGGCGGGAGCCCAGAGACCCAGTACTTC. The encoded protein is CASSLGGSPETQYF.

The CDR3 region has the DNA TGTGCCAGCAGTTTGGCGGGGAAGAACACCGGGGAGCTGTTTTTT. Translation gives CASSLAGKNTGELFF. The V call is TRBV27, the J call TRBJ2-2, with a possible D match to TRBD2 (6 bases). Trimming shortened V by 3 bases and J by 1 base, and 9 bases separated the two germline ends. Germline V gene lookup returns CDR1 MNHEY and CDR2 SMNVEV (reference sequence). This CDR3 has 15 residues.

The chain links TRBV19 to TRBJ1-6; unclear D gene. Between the trimmed V and J ends, which lost 2 bases and 8 bases, there was a span of 7 bases. Germline V gene data show CDR1 as LNHDA and CDR2 as SQIVND (reference sequence). CDR3 size: 13 residues. As DNA, the CDR3 is TGTGCCAGTAGTATATTGCCGTATTCACCCCTCCACTTT. Protein: CASSILPYSPLHF.

This chain connects TRBV25-1 to TRBJ1-6, with unresolved D. Per the germline V gene, CDR1 is MGHDK and CDR2 is SYGVNS. V lost 2 bases to trimming and J lost 0 bases, with 5 bases between them. There are 15 residues in the CDR3. The CDR3 DNA follows: TGTGCCAGCAGTGAAAGGAGCTCCTATAATTCACCCCTCCACTTT. This gives the protein CASSERSSYNSPLHF.

This chain connects TRBV28 to TRBJ1-2; D ambiguous. Germline lookup yields CDR1 MDHEN and CDR2 SYDVKM. This CDR3 contains 14 residues. Trimming took off 8 bases at V and 2 bases at J, with 15 bases between the two ends. The DNA of the CDR3 is TGTGCCAGCGGCAGAGAGAGCCTCAACTATGGCTACACCTTC. Amino acid sequence: CASGRESLNYGYTF.

The chain links TRBV7-2 to TRBJ2-5; 14 nucleotides agree with TRBD2. The V gene end was trimmed by 4 bases and the J gene end by 4 bases; junction bases not matched to a gene: 11. The CDR3 length is 18 residues. Looked up from germline, CDR1 is SGHTA and CDR2 is FQGNSA. The CDR3 is CASSSRTSGRRFGETQYF. The CDR3 DNA sequence: TGTGCCAGCAGCTCCAGGACTAGCGGGAGGAGGTTCGGAGAGACCCAGTACTTC.

The J gene is TRBJ2-1, the V gene TRBV2, with 9 bases fitting TRBD1. Germline assignment: CDR1 SNHLY and CDR2 FYNNEI. V gave up 10 bases and J gave up 0 bases; unmatched junction bases: 16. This CDR3 has 18 residues. CDR3 sequence (DNA): TGTGCCACTACCCGGGACAGGGTCCTACAGAGCTCCTACAATGAGCAGTTCTTC. Protein product: CATTRDRVLQSSYNEQFF.

The V and J genes are TRBV13 and TRBJ2-5; D remains unclear. V lost 5 bases, J lost 1 base, and 8 bases lay in between. Germline V CDR1 and CDR2: PRHDT, FYEKMQ (reference sequence). The CDR3 runs 13 residues. In nucleotides, the CDR3 is TGTGCCAGCAGCGCAATAGGCCAAGAGACCCAGTACTTC. It codes for CASSAIGQETQYF.

This clone appeared once. V gene TRBV6-5 combines with J gene TRBJ1-1; D gene ambiguous. The CDR3 contains 14 residues. CDR1 and CDR2 (germline): MNHEY, SVGAGI. Trimming took off 8 bases at V and 1 base at J, with 14 bases between the two ends. The CDR3 bases are TGTGCCAGCTCCTCCCTCTTCGAGAACACTGAAGCTTTCTTT. Protein product: CASSSLFENTEAFF.

In this sample, this clone turned up a few times. The V and J genes are TRBV24-1 and TRBJ2-5, with 10 positions matching TRBD1. The CDR3 sequence is 15 residues long. V trimming: 1 base; J trimming: 5 bases; junction bases outside the gene matches: 3. The V gene's germline CDR1 is KGHDR and CDR2 SFDVKD. The CDR3 loop is CATSDFGDRGETQYF. Written as DNA, the CDR3 is TGTGCCACCAGTGATTTTGGGGACAGGGGTGAGACCCAGTACTTC.

The J gene is TRBJ2-3, the V gene TRBV5-4; possibly TRBD1 for D (6 bases). V gave up 0 bases and J gave up 6 bases, with 11 bases separating them. The CDR3 contains 14 residues. Germline CDR1 reads SGHNT; CDR2 reads YYREEE (reference sequence). The chain's CDR3 is CASSLEQGTDTQYF. CDR3 DNA sequence: TGTGCCAGCAGCTTGGAGCAGGGGACCGATACGCAGTATTTT.

The genes are TRBV27 and TRBJ2-1; TRBD1 matches 9 bases. This CDR3 has 16 residues. Trimming removed 4 bases from V and 7 bases from J; junction bases left unmatched: 11. Germline loops: CDR1 MNHEY, CDR2 SMNVEV (reference sequence). The DNA of the CDR3 is TGTGCCAGCAGTTCCTTTTCCGGGACAGGGTATAATGAGCAGTTCTTC. Its protein product is CASSSFSGTGYNEQFF.

This chain joins TRBV5-4 and TRBJ1-4; D is undetermined. Germline CDR1 is SGHNT and CDR2 is YYREEE (reference sequence). The V gene lost 4 bases and the J gene lost 1 base, with 11 bases spanning the gap. The CDR3 totals 15 residues. The CDR3 region has the DNA TGTGCCAGCAGCCCCGGGGTGGGAACTAATGAAAAACTGTTTTTT. Protein product: CASSPGVGTNEKLFF. The full variable domain, with the rest looked up from reference TRBV5-4 and TRBJ1-4, is ETGVTQSPTHLIKTRGQQVTLRCSSQSGHNTVSWYQQALGQGPQFIFQYYREEENGRGNFPPRFSGLQFPNYSSELNVNALELDDSALYLCASSPGVGTNEKLFFGSGTQLSVL.

The chain uses TRBV4-1 and TRBJ2-1; 12 bases are shared with TRBD2. This CDR3 is built from 16 residues. Looked up from germline, CDR1 is MGHRA and CDR2 is YSYEKL. The V segment lost 3 bases and the J segment 6 bases; nucleotides outside the gene matches: 6. The CDR3 nucleotides read TGCGCCAGCAGCCAGGGACTAGCGGGCCGTGGCAATGAGCAGTTCTTC. Protein product: CASSQGLAGRGNEQFF.

This chain connects TRBV30 to TRBJ1-2; D might be TRBD1 (5 bases). The CDR3 is 16 residues long. Germline CDR1 GTSNPN, CDR2 SVGIG (reference sequence). V was pared by 3 bases and J by 7 bases, with 24 bases between. CDR3: CAWSAGVGWQGGGYTF. The CDR3 coding sequence is TGTGCCTGGAGCGCTGGGGTAGGCTGGCAGGGTGGTGGCTACACCTTC.

The chain joins TRBV12-3 or TRBV12-4 to TRBJ2-1; no firm D call. This CDR3 has 11 residues. V was clipped by 5 bases and J by 14 bases, with 13 bases between them. CDR3 region: CASSLGVYKFF. For the CDR3, the DNA is TGTGCCAGCAGTCTAGGAGTCTATAAGTTCTTC.

V and J are TRBV30 and TRBJ2-3; perhaps TRBD2 as D (6 bases). In germline, CDR1 is GTSNPN, CDR2 SVGIG (reference sequence). V was pared by 4 bases and J by 8 bases, with 13 bases between. The CDR3 length is 12 residues. The CDR3 region is CAWKEGGVTQYF. The CDR3 bases are TGTGCCTGGAAAGAGGGAGGTGTTACGCAGTATTTT.

CDR3 sequence (DNA): TGTGCCAGCAGCCAACCACAGGGGACAGGGAGCTATGGCTACACCTTC. It encodes CASSQPQGTGSYGYTF. V usage is TRBV3-1 (or the pseudogene TRBV3-2) and J usage is TRBJ1-2, with 9 bases that match TRBD1. This CDR3 contains 16 residues. V lost 2 bases to trimming and J lost 4 bases; unmatched junction nucleotides: 8. Germline CDR1 and CDR2: LGHDT and YNNKEL (reference sequence).

This chain joins TRBV30 and TRBJ2-1; no clear D. The CDR3 has 12 amino acids. CDR1 and CDR2 from the germline V gene are GTSNPN and SVGIG (reference sequence). Trimming left V 1 base short and J 5 bases short, with 6 bases between. CDR3 nucleotide sequence: TGTGCCTGGAGTGCTGGGAACAATGAGCAGTTCTTC. Its translation is CAWSAGNNEQFF.

V usage is TRBV29-1 and J usage is TRBJ2-1; 9 bases align to TRBD1. This CDR3 comprises 15 residues. Germline CDR1 SQVTM, CDR2 ANQGSEA. Trimming cost V 4 bases and J 2 bases; bases outside gene matches: 6. The CDR3 DNA follows: TGCAGCGTTGTTGGACAGGGGCGACCCTACAATGAGCAGTTCTTC. Protein sequence: CSVVGQGRPYNEQFF.

The V call is TRBV9, the J call TRBJ2-3; TRBD1 matches at 7 bases. Germline assignment: CDR1 SGDLS and CDR2 YYNGEE. The V and J ends lost 0 bases and 5 bases, in that order; junction bases with no gene match: 6. The CDR3 loop spans 15 amino acids. The CDR3 DNA reads as TGTGCCAGCAGCGTAGCAGCAGGGGGAGAAGATACGCAGTATTTT. Translated, it gives CASSVAAGGEDTQYF.

The rearrangement uses TRBV5-8 and TRBJ2-1, with D hard to call. The V gene's germline CDR1 is SGHTS and CDR2 YDEGEE. This CDR3 contains 12 residues. Trimming took off 5 bases at V and 6 bases at J, with 9 bases between the two ends. The CDR3 DNA reads TGTGCCAGCAGGTATCAGGTCAATGAGCAGTTCTTC. It codes for CASRYQVNEQFF.

Here the CDR3 DNA reads TGTGCCAGCAGCGCGGGGGACTACTCTAGCACAGATACGCAGTATTTT. Its protein product is CASSAGDYSSTDTQYF. The chain employs TRBV7-2 and TRBJ2-3; 7 positions agree with TRBD2. This CDR3 has 16 amino acids. Unmatched junction bases numbered 8, after V lost 5 bases and J lost 0 bases. Looked up from germline, CDR1 is SGHTA and CDR2 is FQGNSA.

The V gene is TRBV5-4, the J gene TRBJ2-7, with D maybe TRBD1 (6 bases). Trimming left V 2 bases short and J 2 bases short, with 8 bases between. Germline loops: CDR1 SGHNT, CDR2 YYREEE (reference sequence). This CDR3 region has 13 residues. The CDR3 loop reads CASSLEGAYEQYV. The CDR3 nucleotides read TGTGCCAGCAGCTTAGAGGGGGCCTACGAGCAGTACGTC.

The chain employs TRBV12-5 and TRBJ1-5, with 7 bases lining up with TRBD1. Germline V gene data show CDR1 as LGHNT and CDR2 as FRNRAP. CDR3 size: 15 residues. V lost 6 bases and J lost 6; bases outside the gene matches: 11. The CDR3 DNA reads as TGTGCTAGTGGCCCCACAGGGGACGTCAGTCAGCCCCAGCATTTT. This encodes CASGPTGDVSQPQHF.